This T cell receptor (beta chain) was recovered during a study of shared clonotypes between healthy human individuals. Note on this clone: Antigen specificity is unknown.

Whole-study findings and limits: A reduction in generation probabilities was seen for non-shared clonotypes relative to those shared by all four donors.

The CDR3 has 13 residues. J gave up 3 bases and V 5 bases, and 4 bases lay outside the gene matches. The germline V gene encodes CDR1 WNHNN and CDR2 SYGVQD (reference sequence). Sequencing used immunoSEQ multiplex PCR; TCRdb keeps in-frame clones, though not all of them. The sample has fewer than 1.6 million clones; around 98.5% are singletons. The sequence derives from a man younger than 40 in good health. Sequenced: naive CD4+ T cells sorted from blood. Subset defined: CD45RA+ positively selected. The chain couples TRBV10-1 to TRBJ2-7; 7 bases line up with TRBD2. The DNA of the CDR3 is TGCGCCAGCAGTCCGGGACTACTCTACGAGCAGTACTTC. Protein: CASSPGLLYEQYF.